The count of the clone carrying this TCR beta chain is one. CDR1 LNHDA and CDR2 SQIVND come from the germline V gene (reference sequence). This CDR3 has 14 residues. Between the trimmed V and J ends, which lost 3 bases and 0 bases, there was a span of 6 bases. The data derive from a study of blood T cell repertoires in COVID-19. The data were produced by immunoSEQ multiplex PCR, yet TCRdb's version contains in-frame clones alone and is incomplete. The data contain about 120,000 clones, 75% to 80% of them seen just once; the ten biggest clones take up approximately 8%. This rearrangement joins TRBV19 to TRBJ1-5; D is uncertain. Sequencing was performed on peripheral blood. The receptor's source is a human donor in a cohort sampled during active COVID-19. CDR3: CASSMEDSNQPQHF. DNA of the CDR3: TGTGCCAGTAGTATGGAGGATAGCAATCAGCCCCAGCATTTT.